This entry is about one TCR beta chain. Its antigen remains unidentified. Only in-frame clones appear in the TCRdb table, and some are missing; sequencing was by immunoSEQ multiplex PCR. The table has roughly 1,500,000 clones, approximately 98.5% seen once. CDR3 length: 15 residues. Germline V gives CDR1 LNHDA, CDR2 SQIVND (reference sequence). V shed 5 bases and J 1 base; nucleotides not matched to a gene: 6. The data derive from a study of shared clonotypes between healthy human individuals. Overall study findings and caveats: Lower generation probabilities were found for non-shared clonotypes than for those shared by all four donors. Inspection by rarefaction showed sorted-subset sequencing to be incomplete despite large depth.

This chain links TRBV19 with TRBJ1-1, with 8 positions matching TRBD1. Sequenced sample: naive CD4+ T cells sorted from blood. Noted subset: CD45RA+ positively selected. This receptor was identified in a man aged 25-45 years in good health. In DNA, the CDR3 is TGTGCCAGTAGTCAGGGGGCTGGTGGGAACACTGAAGCTTTCTTT. It specifies CASSQGAGGNTEAFF.